The clone carrying this T cell receptor beta chain was detected many times. Its cognate antigen is unknown. The data were taken from a study of read filtering for tumor transcriptome and immune sequencing. Study findings and constraints: Single-read clonotypes: about 81.9% of IR-seq clonotypes (approximately 3.7% of reads), about 75% of RNA-seq clonotypes (approximately 45% of reads).

This library used roughly 400 ng RNA and molecular barcoded adaptors spanning alpha/delta and beta/gamma chains. Using its own MiXCR run on the reads, TCRdb lists one record per CDR3 protein. Of roughly 41,000 distinct CDR3 sequences listed, approximately 13% were seen once; the top ten hold around 37%. This CDR3 spans 13 amino acids. Germline lookup yields CDR1 SQVTM and CDR2 ANQGSEA. The ends were cut back, 5 bases at V and 3 bases at J, with 14 bases in the middle. The receptor was derived from a donor at least 40 years old with multiple myeloma. V is TRBV29-1 and J is TRBJ2-7; D may be TRBD2 (7 bases). The sample consisted of a population of CD138-negative cells sorted from bone marrow. This CDR3 is CSVTSGGLYEQYF. In nucleotides, the CDR3 is TGCAGCGTTACCTCGGGGGGCCTCTACGAGCAGTACTTC.